This T cell receptor beta chain was sequenced during a study of CD8 T cells in ankylosing spondylitis. General study findings and limits: Previously reported in reactive arthritis synovial fluid and blood were some of the motif variants. Clones linked to the disease showed a CD8+ phenotype. They occurred at relatively low frequencies in peripheral blood.

V lost 2 bases and J 4 bases, leaving 15 bases between the germline ends. This CDR3 has 15 amino acids. This clonotype was counted only a few times. Its antigen remains unknown. TCRdb re-analysed the 5' RACE reads in MiXCR, keeping a single row per CDR3 protein. The table has about 140,000 distinct CDR3 sequences, around 32% seen once. Sequenced: synovial fluid, either unsorted or a sorted T cell fraction (not recorded which). The genes are TRBV12-3 or TRBV12-4 and TRBJ2-7, with D maybe TRBD2 (5 bases). The sequence came from a male donor with ankylosing spondylitis. Written as DNA, the CDR3 is TGTGCCAGCAGTTTAAGAGCGGAACGTCGGTACGAGCAGTACTTC. This encodes CASSLRAERRYEQYF.